The 25 T cell receptor beta chains in this list originate from one sample, sequenced in a study of blood T cell repertoires in COVID-19. The assay was immunoSEQ multiplex PCR, and TCRdb's table has in-frame clones only and misses some. The sample yields a few hundred thousand clones, around nine tenths seen once. Sequencing input: PBMCs or T cells enriched from blood (not recorded which). These receptors were obtained from a woman between 25 and 40 years old who had recovered from COVID-19.

This chain links TRBV29-1 with TRBJ2-2; D may be TRBD2 (6 bases). V was trimmed by 7 bases and J by 1 base, leaving 13 bases between them. The CDR3 is made up of 14 amino acids. Germline values: CDR1 SQVTM, CDR2 ANQGSEA. The CDR3 bases are TGCAGCGCCAAAGTCGGGGGGAACACCGGGGAGCTGTTTTTT. Its protein product is CSAKVGGNTGELFF.

The J gene is TRBJ2-1, the V gene TRBV7-2; 11 nucleotides align to TRBD2. The CDR3 runs 16 residues. Germline V CDR1 and CDR2: SGHTA, FQGNSA. Trimming took 5 bases from V and 9 from J; bases not matched to a gene: 12. The CDR3 bases are TGTGCCAGCAGCCCCTCCACCCCTCTAGCGGGGGGTGAGCAGTTCTTC. Encoded protein: CASSPSTPLAGGEQFF.

This chain links TRBV2 with TRBJ1-5; no reliable D call. Trimming shortened V by 3 bases and J by 1 base, and 10 bases separated the two germline ends. The germline gives CDR1 SNHLY, CDR2 FYNNEI. CDR3 length: 15 residues. CDR3 in amino acids: CASSEREGSNQPQHF. DNA of the CDR3: TGTGCCAGCAGTGAGAGGGAGGGAAGCAATCAGCCCCAGCATTTT.

This clone was observed a handful of times. J is TRBJ1-4 and V is TRBV19; no clear D. CDR1 and CDR2 from the germline V gene are LNHDA and SQIVND (reference sequence). Trimming took 8 bases from V and 4 from J, leaving 14 bases between them. This CDR3 spans 14 amino acids. CDR3 loop: CASREVHGNEKLFF. The DNA of the CDR3 is TGTGCCAGTCGGGAGGTTCACGGTAATGAAAAACTGTTTTTT.

The chain employs TRBV3-1 (or the pseudogene TRBV3-2) and TRBJ1-2, with D maybe TRBD1 (6 bases). Trimming took off 0 bases at V and 4 bases at J, with 15 bases between the two ends. The CDR3 sequence is 16 residues long. Germline lookup yields CDR1 LGHDT and CDR2 YNNKEL (reference sequence). CDR3 sequence reads: CASSQDLGTTVYGYTF. The CDR3 coding sequence is TGTGCCAGCAGCCAAGATTTGGGGACAACAGTCTATGGCTACACCTTC.

The chain links TRBV7-3 to TRBJ1-1; D gene unclear. The CDR3 is 14 residues long. The V end was cut by 1 base, the J end by 1 base, with 7 bases between. In germline, CDR1 is SGHTA, CDR2 FQGTGA. The CDR3 sequence: CASSLSAENTEAFF. The CDR3 DNA follows: TGTGCCAGCAGCTTAAGCGCGGAGAACACTGAAGCTTTCTTT.

The DNA of the CDR3 is TGTGCCAGCAGCGTAGGAGCTAGCGGCCTTGAGCAGTTCTTC. The encoded protein is CASSVGASGLEQFF. The chain carries TRBV9 and TRBJ2-1; 7 nucleotides match TRBD2. V lost 0 bases, J lost 9 bases, and 6 bases stayed unmatched. The germline CDR1 and CDR2 sequences are SGDLS and YYNGEE. CDR3 length: 14 amino acids.

This clone was counted a single time. V usage is TRBV20-1 and J usage is TRBJ2-7; the D is unclear. Trimming removed 3 bases at V and 3 bases at J, with 9 bases between. Germline V gene sequence: CDR1 DFQATT, CDR2 SNEGSKA (reference sequence). CDR3 length: 12 amino acids. The CDR3 DNA reads TGCAGTGCTAGTGTGTCCGGCTACGAGCAGTACTTC. Its translation is CSASVSGYEQYF.

V gene TRBV19 combines with J gene TRBJ2-3; the match to TRBD1 covers 10 bases. CDR1 is LNHDA, CDR2 SQIVND, per germline (reference sequence). J gave up 2 bases and V 3 bases, and 2 bases lay outside the gene matches. The CDR3 has 15 amino acids. CDR3 coding DNA: TGTGCCAGTAGTATTGGGACAGGGGACACAGATACGCAGTATTTT. The encoded protein is CASSIGTGDTDTQYF.

The genes are TRBV5-8 and TRBJ2-7; D perhaps matches TRBD1 (5 bases). The germline CDR1 and CDR2 sequences are SGHTS and YDEGEE. The CDR3 totals 16 residues. V shed 0 bases and J shed 6 bases, with 19 bases lying between them. CDR3: CASSLGTPPSALEQYF. CDR3 nucleotide sequence: TGTGCCAGCAGCTTGGGGACACCCCCCTCCGCCCTCGAGCAGTACTTC.

The CDR3 nucleotides are TGTGCCAGCAGCCGGGCGAGTCCCAGACAGAATACCGCTTACACCTTC. Translation gives CASSRASPRQNTAYTF. The rearrangement joins TRBV27 to TRBJ1-2, with a tentative D call TRBD1 (5 bases). This CDR3 spans 16 amino acids. V was trimmed by 6 bases and J by 11 bases, leaving 28 bases between them. Germline V gene data show CDR1 as MNHEY and CDR2 as SMNVEV (reference sequence).

The CDR3 loop reads CASSLEGGRDTGELFF. The DNA of the CDR3 is TGCGCCAGCAGCTTGGAAGGGGGCCGCGACACCGGGGAGCTGTTTTTT. The rearrangement uses TRBV5-1 and TRBJ2-2; 7 positions agree with TRBD1. The germline V gene encodes CDR1 SGHRS and CDR2 YFSETQ. This CDR3 comprises 16 residues. Unmatched junction bases numbered 5, after V lost 0 bases and J lost 3 bases.

With respect to this clone: This sample also contains other DNA sequences that code for the same CDR3. This chain connects TRBV30 to TRBJ1-1, with 8 bases identical to TRBD1. The germline CDR1 and CDR2 sequences are GTSNPN and SVGIG (reference sequence). J gave up 4 bases and V 1 base, and 2 bases lay outside the gene matches. This CDR3 spans 13 amino acids. The CDR3 here is CAWSAGTGTEAFF. CDR3 DNA: TGTGCCTGGAGTGCGGGGACAGGCACTGAAGCTTTCTTT.

The chain employs TRBV5-6 and TRBJ1-6; 7 positions agree with TRBD1. This CDR3 spans 19 amino acids. Germline CDR1 reads SGHDT; CDR2 reads YYEEEE. With V trimmed by 3 bases and J by 0 bases, 12 bases remained unmatched. CDR3 in amino acids: CASSYRTGADSSYNSPLHF. CDR3 nucleotide sequence: TGTGCCAGCAGCTACCGGACAGGAGCAGATAGCTCCTATAATTCACCCCTCCACTTT.

The CDR3, as DNA: TGTGCCAGCAGTTACCGGACAGGGGAGGGCACTGAAGCTTTCTTT. Translation gives CASSYRTGEGTEAFF. This chain uses TRBV6-5 with TRBJ1-1; 9 nucleotides agree with TRBD1. CDR1 is MNHEY and CDR2 is SVGAGI in the germline V gene. This CDR3 is 15 amino acids long. V was clipped by 2 bases and J by 4 bases; unmatched bases: 5.

The chain couples TRBV5-1 to TRBJ1-3; no clear D. CDR3 length: 15 residues. Per germline, CDR1 SGHRS and CDR2 YFSETQ. The V and J ends lost 0 bases and 1 base respectively, with 8 bases between them. The CDR3 sequence is CASSLGAYSGNTIYF. Written as DNA, the CDR3 is TGCGCCAGCAGCTTGGGGGCCTATTCTGGAAACACCATATATTTT.

This clone was seen once. The chain recombines TRBV9 with TRBJ1-6; maybe TRBD1 (5 bases). The V gene's germline CDR1 is SGDLS and CDR2 YYNGEE. V dropped 0 bases and J dropped 6 bases, with 10 bases sitting between them. This CDR3 region has 15 residues. CDR3 sequence: CASSVGRAGNSPLHF. The CDR3 nucleotides are TGTGCCAGCAGCGTAGGCAGGGCTGGTAATTCACCCCTCCACTTT.

V usage is TRBV27 and J usage is TRBJ1-1; no clear D gene. The V end was cut by 0 bases, the J end by 3 bases, with 11 bases between. The CDR3 totals 15 residues. CDR1 is MNHEY, CDR2 SMNVEV, per germline (reference sequence). CDR3 nucleotides: TGTGCCAGCAGTTTATCCGAGGGAAGGGACACTGAAGCTTTCTTT. Translating gives CASSLSEGRDTEAFF.

The chain links TRBV5-1 to TRBJ1-2; 9 positions match TRBD1. The germline gives CDR1 SGHRS, CDR2 YFSETQ. This CDR3 spans 12 amino acids. J gave up 7 bases and V 6 bases, and 4 bases lay outside the gene matches. The CDR3, as DNA: TGCGCCAGCAAGGGACAGGGAGGTGGCTACACCTTC. Its translation is CASKGQGGGYTF.

This chain joins TRBV19 and TRBJ1-2, with 12 bases that match TRBD1. Germline V gene sequence: CDR1 LNHDA, CDR2 SQIVND (reference sequence). The CDR3 length is 17 residues. J lost 6 bases, V lost 4 bases, and 12 bases had no gene match. The CDR3 DNA is TGTGCCAGTAGTACCCCAACCCCGGGACAGGGGGCGAATGGCTACACCTTC. This translates into CASSTPTPGQGANGYTF. Drawing the rest from reference TRBV19 and TRBJ1-2, the complete variable domain is DGGITQSPKYLFRKEGQNVTLSCEQNLNHDAMYWYRQDPGQGLRLIYYSQIVNDFQKGDIAEGYSVSREKKESFPLTVTSAQKNPTAFYLCASSTPTPGQGANGYTFGSGTRLTVV.

The V and J genes are TRBV5-1 and TRBJ2-3; tentative D call: TRBD1 (5 bases). CDR3 length: 16 residues. CDR1 is SGHRS and CDR2 is YFSETQ in the germline V gene. V was pared by 0 bases and J by 5 bases, with 16 bases between. For the CDR3, the DNA is TGCGCCAGCAGCTTGGGCCAGGGTGGCAAAGGAGATACGCAGTATTTT. Its protein product is CASSLGQGGKGDTQYF. Variable domain in full (rest from reference TRBV5-1 and TRBJ2-3): KAGVTQTPRYLIKTRGQQVTLSCSPISGHRSVSWYQQTPGQGLQFLFEYFSETQRNKGNFPGRFSGRQFSNSRSEMNVSTLELGDSALYLCASSLGQGGKGDTQYFGPGTRLTVL.

The V and J genes are TRBV7-8 and TRBJ1-5, with D unresolved. Germline V gives CDR1 SGHVS, CDR2 FQNEAQ. V shed 1 base and J shed 3 bases, with 19 bases lying between them. The length of the CDR3 is 18 residues. The CDR3 coding sequence is TGTGCCAGCAGCTTAGACTTTGAAACAGAGATGAACAATCAGCCCCAGCATTTT. Protein product: CASSLDFETEMNNQPQHF.

The chain combines TRBV10-1 with TRBJ2-7, with a possible D match to TRBD2 (5 bases). The CDR3 totals 13 residues. CDR1 WNHNN and CDR2 SYGVQD come from the germline V gene (reference sequence). The V end lost 0 bases, the J end lost 7 bases, and 10 bases lay between the germline ends. CDR3 protein: CASSESRAGEQYF. As DNA, the CDR3 is TGCGCCAGCAGTGAGTCGAGGGCGGGTGAGCAGTACTTC.

The J gene is TRBJ2-7, the V gene TRBV2, with TRBD1 matching 9 bases. Trimming removed 6 bases from V and 3 bases from J; junction bases left unmatched: 12. Germline lookup yields CDR1 SNHLY and CDR2 FYNNEI. CDR3 length: 16 amino acids. CDR3 nucleotide sequence: TGTGCCAGCAGGTCCGACAGGGGGACTCTCCTCTACGAGCAGTACTTC. Its translation: CASRSDRGTLLYEQYF.

The CDR3 loop reads CASSLRSDGYEQYF. In DNA, the CDR3 is TGCGCCAGCAGCTTGCGTAGTGATGGCTACGAGCAGTACTTC. The chain employs TRBV5-1 and TRBJ2-7; D gene uncertain. Germline CDR1 SGHRS, CDR2 YFSETQ. Trimming took off 1 base at V and 3 bases at J, with 11 bases between the two ends. CDR3 length equals 14 residues.